The 8 T cell receptor beta chains below were found in one sample sequenced in a study of T cell repertoires in cytomegalovirus infection. TCRdb itself ran the reads through MiXCR, one entry per CDR3 protein. The sample includes over 120,000 distinct CDR3 sequences, over 30% of them seen just once. Their target antigens are unknown. The sample in question was CD8+ T cells from cultured PBMCs, obtained from culture after CMV antigen stimulation. The receptors come from a human donor in good health (CMV status not recorded). Some clones in this sample may be carry-over from other donors' samples.

The chain couples TRBV15 to TRBJ2-5, with D perhaps TRBD1 or TRBD2 (5 bases each). The germline V and J ends were trimmed by 8 bases and 4 bases, with 14 bases remaining between them. The CDR3 consists of 13 residues. Germline V gene sequence: CDR1 LNHNV, CDR2 YYDKDF (reference sequence). DNA for the CDR3: TGTGCCACCGATTCGGGGCGCGGAGAGACCCAGTACTTC. Residues: CATDSGRGETQYF.

This clonotype was detected a few times. DNA of the CDR3: TGCGCCAGCAGCCAAGTTCAACAGGGAAACATTCAGTACTTC. Its protein is CASSQVQQGNIQYF. This chain uses TRBV4-1 with TRBJ2-4; TRBD1 might be the D (6 bases). Trimming removed 1 base at V and 6 bases at J, with 10 bases between. There are 14 residues in the CDR3. Per the germline V gene, CDR1 is MGHRA and CDR2 is YSYEKL.

V is TRBV12-3 or TRBV12-4 and J is TRBJ2-5; tentative D call: TRBD2 (6 bases). The CDR3 spans 14 residues. Trimming cost V 1 base and J 5 bases, with 11 bases left between them. The CDR3 protein is CASSLGGGMETQYF. The CDR3 DNA is TGTGCCAGCAGTTTAGGAGGAGGGATGGAGACCCAGTACTTC.

In this sample, this clonotype turned up a few times. The chain uses TRBV6-6 and TRBJ1-5; D gene unclear. Germline V CDR1 and CDR2: MNHNY, SVGAGI (reference sequence). The CDR3 totals 15 residues. V was cut by 4 bases and J by 2 bases, with 12 bases left in between. In DNA form, the CDR3 reads TGTGCCAGCAGTTGGGGAGCGGAGGGCAATCAGCCCCAGCATTTT. Its translation is CASSWGAEGNQPQHF.

This clonotype turned up a few times. This chain joins TRBV27 and TRBJ1-5; D may be TRBD1 (5 bases). This CDR3 has 12 amino acids. With 6 bases removed from V and 2 bases from J, the gap between germline ends came to 5 bases. From germline, CDR1 is MNHEY and CDR2 SMNVEV (reference sequence). The CDR3 protein is CASRQGNQPQHF. As DNA, the CDR3 is TGTGCCAGCAGACAGGGCAATCAGCCCCAGCATTTT.

The chain joins TRBV27 to TRBJ1-5; tentatively, D is TRBD1 (5 bases). The CDR3 runs 16 residues. Germline V gene sequence: CDR1 MNHEY, CDR2 SMNVEV (reference sequence). Trimming took 4 bases from V and 4 from J, leaving 17 bases between them. Here the CDR3 reads CASSSRMTDGNQPQHF. CDR3 in DNA: TGTGCCAGCAGTTCCCGTATGACAGATGGTAATCAGCCCCAGCATTTT.

This clonotype appeared a few times. This chain uses TRBV7-3 with TRBJ1-5; weak D call: TRBD1 (5 bases). Germline assignment: CDR1 SGHTA and CDR2 FQGTGA. CDR3 length: 14 amino acids. V was clipped by 3 bases and J by 5 bases, with 11 bases between them. The CDR3 reads CASSLRDDDQPQHF. Here the CDR3 DNA reads TGTGCCAGCAGCTTGCGGGACGATGATCAGCCCCAGCATTTT.

V is TRBV30 and J is TRBJ1-2, with D unresolved. V dropped 1 base and J dropped 2 bases, with 14 bases sitting between them. The CDR3 consists of 15 residues. CDR1 GTSNPN and CDR2 SVGIG come from the germline V gene (reference sequence). CDR3 coding DNA: TGTGCCTGGAGTGAAGACACCGAAATAAACTATGGCTACACCTTC. Encoded protein: CAWSEDTEINYGYTF. Using reference TRBV30 and TRBJ1-2 for the parts outside the CDR3, the full variable domain is SQTIHQWPATLVQPVGSPLSLECTVEGTSNPNLYWYRQAAGRGLQLLFYSVGIGQISSEVPQNLSASRPQDRQFILSSKKLLLSDSGFYLCAWSEDTEINYGYTFGSGTRLTVV.